The 19 T cell receptor beta chains listed next were all sequenced from one sample in a study of T cell responses to AZD1222 COVID-19 vaccine. Some clones are missing from TCRdb's copy, which holds only in-frame ones; the method was immunoSEQ multiplex PCR. This table has 100,000 or so clones, approximately 91% appearing once. The specimen was peripheral blood, collected on day 0 of AZD1222 vaccination. These receptors all come from an adult in good health.

This rearrangement joins TRBV19 to TRBJ1-1; TRBD1 agrees at 11 bases. Germline values: CDR1 LNHDA, CDR2 SQIVND (reference sequence). The CDR3 consists of 15 residues. V lost 5 bases, J lost 1 base, and 3 bases stayed unmatched. CDR3 protein: CASSGQGAGNTEAFF. CDR3 bases: TGTGCCAGTAGTGGACAGGGGGCAGGGAACACTGAAGCTTTCTTT.

The rearrangement uses TRBV5-1 and TRBJ2-3; 7 bases fit TRBD1. The germline gives CDR1 SGHRS, CDR2 YFSETQ. The CDR3 is 14 amino acids. Trimming took 3 bases from V and 3 from J; bases not matched to a gene: 4. CDR3 nucleotides: TGCGCCAGCAGCTACGAGACAGGGACAGATACGCAGTATTTT. It yields the protein CASSYETGTDTQYF.

The chain combines TRBV5-1 with TRBJ2-3; D possibly corresponds to TRBD2 (5 bases). Germline V gene sequence: CDR1 SGHRS, CDR2 YFSETQ. This CDR3 comprises 13 residues. The V end was cut by 5 bases, the J end by 4 bases, with 11 bases between. The CDR3 region is CASRKREADTQYF. The CDR3 DNA follows: TGCGCCAGCAGAAAGAGGGAAGCAGATACGCAGTATTTT. The full variable domain, rest sourced from reference TRBV5-1 and TRBJ2-3, is KAGVTQTPRYLIKTRGQQVTLSCSPISGHRSVSWYQQTPGQGLQFLFEYFSETQRNKGNFPGRFSGRQFSNSRSEMNVSTLELGDSALYLCASRKREADTQYFGPGTRLTVL.

This chain connects TRBV6-5 to TRBJ2-7; D uncertain. V lost 5 bases, J lost 5 bases, and 16 bases lay in between. CDR1 MNHEY and CDR2 SVGAGI come from the germline V gene. There are 14 residues in the CDR3. CDR3 protein: CASSQTPQRNEQYF. CDR3 coding DNA: TGTGCCAGCAGTCAAACCCCTCAAAGGAACGAGCAGTACTTC.

J is TRBJ2-7 and V is TRBV12-5; the D is unclear. In germline, CDR1 is LGHNT, CDR2 FRNRAP. The CDR3 has 14 residues. V lost 3 bases and J 2 bases, leaving 11 bases between the germline ends. The CDR3 loop reads CASGFWTDPYEQYF. The CDR3 DNA reads TGTGCTAGTGGTTTTTGGACGGACCCCTACGAGCAGTACTTC. The full variable domain, rest sourced from reference TRBV12-5 and TRBJ2-7, is DARVTQTPRHKVTEMGQEVTMRCQPILGHNTVFWYRQTMMQGLELLAYFRNRAPLDDSGMPKDRFSAEMPDATLATLKIQPSEPRDSAVYFCASGFWTDPYEQYFGPGTRLTVT.

This clone was picked up one time. The chain links TRBV5-5 to TRBJ1-6, with 9 bases fitting TRBD1. V dropped 6 bases and J dropped 8; count of bases not matched to a gene: 15. The V gene's germline CDR1 is SGHKS and CDR2 YYEKEE (reference sequence). This CDR3 contains 17 residues. The CDR3 sequence: CASTVRPPGQGYSPLHF. Written as DNA, the CDR3 is TGTGCCAGCACGGTCCGCCCTCCGGGACAGGGTTATTCACCCCTCCACTTT.

The chain is built from TRBV19 and TRBJ1-4; perhaps TRBD1 as D (6 bases). V lost 10 bases, J lost 8 bases, and 17 bases lay in between. Germline loops: CDR1 LNHDA, CDR2 SQIVND (reference sequence). This CDR3 contains 13 residues. The CDR3 sequence is CATATGTSEKLFF. CDR3 nucleotide sequence: TGTGCCACCGCGACAGGTACCTCGGAAAAACTGTTTTTT.

The chain carries TRBV6-5 and TRBJ1-1; D gene uncertain. Germline lookup yields CDR1 MNHEY and CDR2 SVGAGI. The CDR3 length is 15 residues. Trimming shortened V by 0 bases and J by 2 bases, and 10 bases separated the two germline ends. The chain's CDR3 is CASSYSSRGNTEAFF. CDR3 nucleotides: TGTGCCAGCAGTTACTCGTCACGGGGAAACACTGAAGCTTTCTTT.

The chain carries TRBV4-1 and TRBJ1-2; 9 bases align to TRBD1. The CDR3 covers 16 residues. The germline V gene has CDR1 MGHRA and CDR2 YSYEKL. V gave up 2 bases and J gave up 12 bases; unmatched junction bases: 16. The CDR3 sequence: CASSQKPGQGPPAHTF. CDR3 DNA sequence: TGCGCCAGCAGCCAAAAACCGGGACAGGGACCTCCTGCCCACACCTTC.

The chain uses TRBV2 and TRBJ1-5; D is undetermined. The CDR3 has 14 residues. Germline assignment: CDR1 SNHLY and CDR2 FYNNEI. V dropped 3 bases and J dropped 0 bases, with 6 bases sitting between them. CDR3 loop: CASSDGYSNQPQHF. CDR3 DNA: TGTGCCAGCAGTGATGGATATAGCAATCAGCCCCAGCATTTT.

The chain couples TRBV5-4 to TRBJ2-1; TRBD1 is a possible D gene (5 bases). This CDR3 has 15 amino acids. CDR1 and CDR2 (germline): SGHNT, YYREEE (reference sequence). Deletions cut 0 bases from V and 0 bases from J, with 7 bases between. CDR3 DNA: TGTGCCAGCAGCTTGGGACAGAGCTCCTACAATGAGCAGTTCTTC. This sequence encodes CASSLGQSSYNEQFF.

The chain uses TRBV29-1 and TRBJ1-4; 7 nucleotides agree with TRBD1. The CDR3 is 14 amino acids. Germline loops: CDR1 SQVTM, CDR2 ANQGSEA. V shed 6 bases, J shed 0 bases, and the junction held 4 bases outside the gene matches. This CDR3 is CSVRQGATNEKLFF. The CDR3 bases are TGCAGCGTCCGCCAGGGGGCAACTAATGAAAAACTGTTTTTT.

The V call is TRBV7-6, the J call TRBJ2-1; tentatively, D is TRBD1 or TRBD2 (5 bases each). The CDR3 runs 15 residues. Germline CDR1 reads SGHVS; CDR2 reads FNYEAQ. The V end was cut by 5 bases, the J end by 8 bases, with 19 bases between. The CDR3 sequence is CASSPTGGRVYEQFF. The CDR3 coding sequence is TGTGCCAGCAGCCCAACAGGAGGCCGGGTGTATGAGCAGTTCTTC.

This chain joins TRBV5-6 and TRBJ1-2; possibly TRBD1 for D (5 bases). The CDR3 contains 13 residues. Germline values: CDR1 SGHDT, CDR2 YYEEEE. V lost 1 base and J 4 bases, leaving 8 bases between the germline ends. The CDR3 reads CASSLNRFYGYTF. In DNA, the CDR3 is TGTGCCAGCAGCTTGAACAGGTTCTATGGCTACACCTTC. Together with reference TRBV5-6 and TRBJ1-2, the CDR3 gives the full variable domain: DAGVTQSPTHLIKTRGQQVTLRCSPKSGHDTVSWYQQALGQGPQFIFQYYEEEERQRGNFPDRFSGHQFPNYSSELNVNALLLGDSALYLCASSLNRFYGYTFGSGTRLTVV.

The rearrangement joins TRBV23-1 to TRBJ2-3, with 11 bases identical to TRBD2. TRBV23-1 is flagged as an ORF with uncertain function. The V and J ends lost 2 bases and 4 bases, in that order; junction bases with no gene match: 17. This CDR3 region has 20 residues. This CDR3 is CASSQLGLAVEEGRPDTQYF. As DNA, the CDR3 is TGCGCCAGCAGTCAACTGGGACTAGCGGTGGAAGAGGGCCGCCCAGATACGCAGTATTTT.

V usage is TRBV5-1 and J usage is TRBJ1-5; tentative D call: TRBD1 (5 bases). This CDR3 region has 14 residues. The V and J ends lost 0 bases and 6 bases respectively, with 10 bases between them. Germline values: CDR1 SGHRS, CDR2 YFSETQ. In DNA form, the CDR3 reads TGCGCCAGCAGCTTGGAGTCAGGGAGTCAGCCCCAGCATTTT. This gives the protein CASSLESGSQPQHF.

The chain has TRBV6-1 and TRBJ1-2; D is ambiguous. The CDR3 covers 16 residues. In germline, CDR1 is MNHNS, CDR2 SASEGT. Trimming removed 1 base from V and 6 bases from J, with 18 bases in between. The CDR3 DNA is TGTGCCAGCAGTGAAGGGACTTTCCTGGTGCGGGATGGCTACACCTTC. This encodes CASSEGTFLVRDGYTF.

This chain joins TRBV18 and TRBJ2-2; a weak D match, TRBD1 (6 bases). This CDR3 has 16 residues. CDR1 and CDR2 from the germline V gene are KGHSH and LQKENI. V was pared by 1 base and J by 6 bases, with 15 bases between. CDR3 nucleotide sequence: TGTGCCAGCTCACCACAACAGGGAAGTTATGCCGGGGAGCTGTTTTTT. Encoded protein: CASSPQQGSYAGELFF.

The genes are TRBV4-2 and TRBJ1-6; unclear D gene. Germline CDR1 LGHNA, CDR2 YNFKEQ. The CDR3 is made up of 15 amino acids. The V end was cut by 4 bases, the J end by 10 bases, with 17 bases between. CDR3 in DNA: TGTGCCAGCAGCCCGGCGGCTTGGATGGGATCACCCCTCCACTTT. It translates to CASSPAAWMGSPLHF.